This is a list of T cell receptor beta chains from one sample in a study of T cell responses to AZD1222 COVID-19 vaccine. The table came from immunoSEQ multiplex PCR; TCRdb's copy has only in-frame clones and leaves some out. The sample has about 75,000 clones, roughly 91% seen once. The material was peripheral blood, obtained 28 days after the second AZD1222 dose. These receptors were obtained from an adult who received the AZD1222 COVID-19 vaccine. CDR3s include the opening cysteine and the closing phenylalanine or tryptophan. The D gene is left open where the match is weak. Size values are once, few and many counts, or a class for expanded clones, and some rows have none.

TGTGCCAGCAGCGAGGGGGCTGGGGGTGAAGCTTTCTTT | CASSEGAGGEAFF | once | TRBV6-4 | TRBD1 | TRBJ1-1
TGTGCCAGCAGCTGGGGGGAACAAGAGACCCAGTACTTC | CASSWGEQETQYF | - | TRBV5-6 | - | TRBJ2-5
TGTGCCAGCTCATCAGTTGGACAGGGTAAAAAACTGTTTTTT | CASSSVGQGKKLFF | - | TRBV18 | TRBD1 | TRBJ1-4
TGTGCCAGCAGCCATGACCCCCGAAGGAACTATGGCTACACCTTC | CASSHDPRRNYGYTF | - | TRBV5-6 | - | TRBJ1-2
TGCGCCAGCAGCCAAGATCCGGACTCAGAGCAGTTCTTC | CASSQDPDSEQFF | - | TRBV4-1 | - | TRBJ2-1
TGCGCCAGCAGCTTGGGGTGGGGAGGGGGCTCCTACGAGCAGTACTTC | CASSLGWGGGSYEQYF | - | TRBV5-1 | - | TRBJ2-7
TGTGCCAGCACCCTCCGGGGGGGCACAGATACGCAGTATTTT | CASTLRGGTDTQYF | once | TRBV6-1 | TRBD2 | TRBJ2-3
TGTGCCTGGAAAATACAGGGGGCCTCAAATTCACCCCTCCACTTT | CAWKIQGASNSPLHF | - | TRBV30 | TRBD1 | TRBJ1-6
TGTGCCAGCAGCGTAGCTACGGGGGGAGACAGCAATCAGCCCCAGCATTTT | CASSVATGGDSNQPQHF | - | TRBV9 | - | TRBJ1-5
TGTGCCAGCAGCCAACACTTCTCTGGAAACACCATATATTTT | CASSQHFSGNTIYF | - | TRBV14 | - | TRBJ1-3
TGTGCCAGCAGAACCGGGGGATATAATTCACCCCTCCACTTT | CASRTGGYNSPLHF | - | TRBV3-1/TRBV3-2 | - | TRBJ1-6
TGTGCCAGCAGTCGCGGGGCTAACTATGGCTACACCTTC | CASSRGANYGYTF | - | TRBV6-5 | - | TRBJ1-2
TGTGCCAGCAGCCAACATTTGGGGAGTGGGTATGGCTACACCTTC | CASSQHLGSGYGYTF | - | TRBV14 | - | TRBJ1-2
TGTGCCAGTACCAGGGGAAGCTATGGCTACACCTTC | CASTRGSYGYTF | - | TRBV19 | - | TRBJ1-2
TGTGCCAGCAGCTTAGAACGGGGGCGCGGTGGCTACACCTTC | CASSLERGRGGYTF | - | TRBV11-2 | - | TRBJ1-2
TGTGCCAGTAGTTCTAGGGCTACTGGTACGATCTCCTACGAGCAGTACTTC | CASSSRATGTISYEQYF | - | TRBV19 | - | TRBJ2-7
TGTGCCAGCAGCTTATTGGGTTCACCCCTCCACTTT | CASSLLGSPLHF | - | TRBV2 | - | TRBJ1-6
TGTGCCAGCAGTCCCGACAGGGGGACTAATGAGCAGTTCTTC | CASSPDRGTNEQFF | few | TRBV7-9 | TRBD1 | TRBJ2-1
TGCGCCAGCAGCCCAGATGACGGTGATTCACCCCTCCACTTT | CASSPDDGDSPLHF | - | TRBV4-3 | - | TRBJ1-6
TGTGCCAGCAGTGGCACCCAAGAGACCCAGTACTTC | CASSGTQETQYF | few | TRBV2 | - | TRBJ2-5
TGTGCCAGCTACATTTCGCAGGGGTATGGCTACACCTTC | CASYISQGYGYTF | - | TRBV21-1 | - | TRBJ1-2
TGTGCCAGCAGCGTAGGGACAGGGGGCTGGGAGACCCAGTACTTC | CASSVGTGGWETQYF | - | TRBV9 | TRBD1 | TRBJ2-5
TGTGCCAGCAGTGGGCGGGGAACTCTCTCGTTCTCCTACAATGAGCAGTTCTTC | CASSGRGTLSFSYNEQFF | few | TRBV27 | - | TRBJ2-1
TGCGCCAGCAGTAATCAGGAACCTGGGGCTTCACCCCTCCACTTT | CASSNQEPGASPLHF | - | TRBV5-1 | - | TRBJ1-6
TGTGCCAGCATGTCCTCGAGAAAAGCTTTCTTT | CASMSSRKAFF | - | TRBV28 | - | TRBJ1-1
TGTGCGACACAGGGACGGCCCAACTATGGCTACACCTTC | CATQGRPNYGYTF | - | TRBV28 | - | TRBJ1-2
TGTGCCAGTAGTATAGTCCCCGGACAGCGGGGATCATATGGCTACACCTTC | CASSIVPGQRGSYGYTF | - | TRBV19 | - | TRBJ1-2
TGTGCCAGTAGTCCCCCCAATCAGCCCCAGCATTTT | CASSPPNQPQHF | - | TRBV19 | - | TRBJ1-5
TGTGCCAGCAGCCAAGATAGGCCAAGCTCCTATAATTCACCCCTCCACTTT | CASSQDRPSSYNSPLHF | - | TRBV3-1/TRBV3-2 | - | TRBJ1-6
TGCGCCAGCAGCCAAGAGAGCGGCTATCAGCCCCAGCATTTT | CASSQESGYQPQHF | - | TRBV4-1 | - | TRBJ1-5
TGTGCCATCAGGGGGCAGGGTGAGGCCGGGGAGCTGTTTTTT | CAIRGQGEAGELFF | few | TRBV10-3 | - | TRBJ2-2
TGTGCCAGCAGCCAAGATCCAGGGAAGAAAGCTTTCTTT | CASSQDPGKKAFF | - | TRBV4-2 | - | TRBJ1-1
TGTGCCAGCAGTTACCCCTATGGGACGGTCTCCTACGAGCAGTACTTC | CASSYPYGTVSYEQYF | - | TRBV6-2/TRBV6-3 | - | TRBJ2-7
TGTGCCAGCAGCCCACTAGGAAGGAACGCAGATACGCAGTATTTT | CASSPLGRNADTQYF | - | TRBV7-6 | - | TRBJ2-3
TGTGCCACCAGCCTGGGGGGGAATCAGCCCCAGCATTTT | CATSLGGNQPQHF | - | TRBV15 | - | TRBJ1-5
TGTGCCAGCAGCTTACTGGGACTACGAGGAGAGACCCAGTACTTC | CASSLLGLRGETQYF | - | TRBV11-2 | TRBD2 | TRBJ2-5
TGTGCCAGCAGCTTAGGGATAGGGGCTGGAAACACCATATATTTT | CASSLGIGAGNTIYF | - | TRBV7-6 | - | TRBJ1-3
TGTGCCAGTAGTATTATCCAGACGGATAGCAATCAGCCCCAGCATTTT | CASSIIQTDSNQPQHF | - | TRBV19 | - | TRBJ1-5
TGCAGCGTTGAATCGCCCGGAGGGACGGCTGAAGCTTTCTTT | CSVESPGGTAEAFF | - | TRBV29-1 | - | TRBJ1-1
TGTGCCAGCAGAGATATCTGGACAGGGGTTCCGGGGGAGCTGTTTTTT | CASRDIWTGVPGELFF | - | TRBV2 | TRBD1 | TRBJ2-2
TGTGCCAGCAGCTTTTCAGGGTCTGGAAACACCATATATTTT | CASSFSGSGNTIYF | - | TRBV11-2 | - | TRBJ1-3
TGTGCCAGTGCAGGGGACTGGGACACTGAAGCTTTCTTT | CASAGDWDTEAFF | - | TRBV6-5 | - | TRBJ1-1
TGCAGCCCCGCAGGGAGCAATCAGCCCCAGCATTTT | CSPAGSNQPQHF | - | TRBV29-1 | - | TRBJ1-5
TGTGCCTGGAGGGACAGGGATAATCAGCCCCAGCATTTT | CAWRDRDNQPQHF | - | TRBV30 | TRBD1 | TRBJ1-5
TGCAGCGTTTCGACAAGTTCTGGAAACACCATATATTTT | CSVSTSSGNTIYF | - | TRBV29-1 | - | TRBJ1-3
TGTGCCAGCAGTTACTCAGTAGCTAGGGGCGAGCAGTACTTC | CASSYSVARGEQYF | - | TRBV6-6 | - | TRBJ2-7
TGTGCCAGCAGTAGAGGGGTAGACTCCTATAATTCACCCCTCCACTTT | CASSRGVDSYNSPLHF | - | TRBV5-6 | - | TRBJ1-6
TGTGCCAGCAGTGGATCATCCGGGACAGGGACCTATGGCTACACCTTC | CASSGSSGTGTYGYTF | - | TRBV25-1 | TRBD1 | TRBJ1-2
TGTGCCAGCAGTTTCTTTAGGGGACAGGGGGCTGAAAAACTGTTTTTT | CASSFFRGQGAEKLFF | - | TRBV28 | TRBD1 | TRBJ1-4
TGCGCCAGCAGTCCCTACACACCGGACAGCAAAAAGGGAGCCAAAAACATTCAGTACTTC | CASSPYTPDSKKGAKNIQYF | - | TRBV4-1 | - | TRBJ2-4
TGTGCCAGCAGCATGGGACTAGCGGGGACTAGCACAGATACGCAGTATTTT | CASSMGLAGTSTDTQYF | once | TRBV13 | TRBD2 | TRBJ2-3
TGTGCCAGCAGTTTCCAGACACAGAGGGAGCTGTTTTTT | CASSFQTQRELFF | - | TRBV7-2 | - | TRBJ2-2
TGCAGTGCTAGTGGTCGGGGGGAAGCGTGGACCTACAATGAGCAGTTCTTC | CSASGRGEAWTYNEQFF | - | TRBV20-1 | TRBD2 | TRBJ2-1
TGTGCCATCAGTGAGAGGATAGACCAAGAGACCCAGTACTTC | CAISERIDQETQYF | few | TRBV10-3 | - | TRBJ2-5
TGTGCCAGCAGTTCCGGGTTCTACGAGCAGTACTTC | CASSSGFYEQYF | - | TRBV28 | - | TRBJ2-7
TGTGCCAGCAGCTTTGAGACAGGGCGAGGTCAGCCCCAGCATTTT | CASSFETGRGQPQHF | - | TRBV5-5 | TRBD1 | TRBJ1-5
TGTGCCAGCAGCTCCAACAGGGGAACTGAAGCTTTCTTT | CASSSNRGTEAFF | - | TRBV13 | TRBD1 | TRBJ1-1
TGCGCCAGCAGCCAAGACAGGGCGACCGGGGAGCTGTTTTTT | CASSQDRATGELFF | - | TRBV4-3 | - | TRBJ2-2
TGCGCCAGCCAAATAACCCTAGCGGGGGGGCTAGGTGAGCAGTTCTTC | CASQITLAGGLGEQFF | - | TRBV5-1 | TRBD2 | TRBJ2-1